This T cell receptor beta chain was documented in a study of PD-L1 blockade in urothelial cancer. Study at large: Bladder-origin urothelial cancer in males covered most of the roughly 29 patients.

TCRdb keeps only in-frame clones here, not all; method: immunoSEQ multiplex PCR. The data contain about 74,000 clones, under 90% of them singletons. Trimming at V came to 3 bases and at J to 2 bases, leaving 4 bases not matched to a gene. Germline V CDR1 and CDR2: LNHDA, SQIVND (reference sequence). The CDR3 is 14 residues long. The clonotype was recovered from a man between 65 and 85 years old with urothelial cancer. The material was PBMCs, obtained around atezolizumab (anti-PD-L1) treatment. The chain recombines TRBV19 with TRBJ2-7; 7 bases agree with TRBD1. CDR3 residues: CASSIRDRTYEQYF. The CDR3 region has the DNA TGTGCCAGTAGTATCAGGGACAGAACCTACGAGCAGTACTTC. Full variable domain (rest looked up from reference TRBV19 and TRBJ2-7): DGGITQSPKYLFRKEGQNVTLSCEQNLNHDAMYWYRQDPGQGLRLIYYSQIVNDFQKGDIAEGYSVSREKKESFPLTVTSAQKNPTAFYLCASSIRDRTYEQYFGPGTRLTVT.